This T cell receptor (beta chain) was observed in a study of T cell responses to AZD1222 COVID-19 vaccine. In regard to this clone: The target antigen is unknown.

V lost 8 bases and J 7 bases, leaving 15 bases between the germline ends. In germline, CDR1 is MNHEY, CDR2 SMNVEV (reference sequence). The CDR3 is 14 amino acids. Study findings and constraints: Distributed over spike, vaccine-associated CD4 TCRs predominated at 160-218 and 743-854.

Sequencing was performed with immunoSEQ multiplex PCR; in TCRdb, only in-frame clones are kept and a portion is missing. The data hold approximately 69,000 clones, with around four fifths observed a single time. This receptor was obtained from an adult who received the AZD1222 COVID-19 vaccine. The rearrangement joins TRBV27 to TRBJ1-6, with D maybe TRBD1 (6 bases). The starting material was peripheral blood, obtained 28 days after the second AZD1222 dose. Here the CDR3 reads CASAVGGLNSPLHF. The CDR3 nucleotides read TGTGCCAGCGCGGTAGGGGGATTAAATTCACCCCTCCACTTT.